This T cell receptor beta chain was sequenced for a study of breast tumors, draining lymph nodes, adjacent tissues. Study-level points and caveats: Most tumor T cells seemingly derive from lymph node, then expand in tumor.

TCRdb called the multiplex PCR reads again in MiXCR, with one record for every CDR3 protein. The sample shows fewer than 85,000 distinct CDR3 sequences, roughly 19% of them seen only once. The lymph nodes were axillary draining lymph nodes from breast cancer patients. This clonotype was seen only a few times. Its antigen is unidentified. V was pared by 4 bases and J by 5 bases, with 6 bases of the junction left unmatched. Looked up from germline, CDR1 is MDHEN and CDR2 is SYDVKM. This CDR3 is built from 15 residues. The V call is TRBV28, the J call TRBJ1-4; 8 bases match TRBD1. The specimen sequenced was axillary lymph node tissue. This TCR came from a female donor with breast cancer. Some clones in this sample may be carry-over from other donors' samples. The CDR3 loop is CASSSRQGRNEKLFF. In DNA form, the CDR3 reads TGTGCCAGCAGTTCCCGACAGGGGCGGAATGAAAAACTGTTTTTT.